The rows below give T cell receptor beta chains drawn from one sample of a study of identical twins. MiXCR, applied by TCRdb to the 5' RACE reads, yields one record per CDR3 protein. Of fewer than 250,000 distinct CDR3 sequences detected, approximately 6.8% appear once; the ten largest clones hold under 6%. The sample was also linked to a second study, of yellow fever vaccine responses in identical twins.

Specimen: CD8+ T cells sorted from blood. The receptors stem from a young woman in good health. Both conserved end residues are part of each CDR3. The order of the fields is D gene, J gene, CDR3 length, clone size, V gene, CDR3 DNA, CDR3 protein. The D gene is left open where the match is weak. Clone size appears in some rows only: once, few, many, or a class for an expanded clone.

>-|TRBJ2-1|14|-|TRBV4-1
TGCGCCAGCAGCCAAGATGTAGTACGCGGTGAGCAGTTCTTC
CASSQDVVRGEQFF
>-|TRBJ1-3|14|many|TRBV20-1
TGCAGTGCTAGGAAGGAGAGCTCTGGAAACACCATATATTTT
CSARKESSGNTIYF
>-|TRBJ2-2|15|few|TRBV12-3/TRBV12-4
TGTGCCTACTGGGGTGGTAGCCATAACACCGGGGAGCTGTTTTTT
CAYWGGSHNTGELFF
>TRBD1|TRBJ2-2|15|-|TRBV12-3/TRBV12-4
TGTACCAGCAGTCCCGGGACAGGGGGCACCGGGGAGCTGTTTTTT
CTSSPGTGGTGELFF
>-|TRBJ2-3|17|-|TRBV14
TGTGCCAGCAGCCCTCCTGGGACTTATCTATACACAGATACGCAGTATTTT
CASSPPGTYLYTDTQYF
>-|TRBJ2-2|16|few|TRBV7-8
TGTGCCAGCAGCTTAGCGCGGGGCAGGTGGACCGGGGAGCTGTTTTTT
CASSLARGRWTGELFF
>TRBD1|TRBJ2-7|14|many|TRBV29-1
TGCAGCGTAGCAACCGGGACAGGTTACTACGAGCAGTACTTC
CSVATGTGYYEQYF
>-|TRBJ2-1|15|-|TRBV13
TGTGCCAGCAGCTTAATAAAACAGGGAGGCTATGAGCAGTTCTTC
CASSLIKQGGYEQFF
>TRBD2|TRBJ2-1|16|few|TRBV2
TGTGCCAGCAGCGATCCAGGACTAGCGGGAGGAAATGAGCAGTTCTTC
CASSDPGLAGGNEQFF
>-|TRBJ2-7|14|few|TRBV2
TGTGCCAGCAGTGACAGCGTTACAGCCTACGAGCAGTACTTC
CASSDSVTAYEQYF
>TRBD2|TRBJ2-2|16|-|TRBV28
TGTGCCAGCAGTTTATTAGGGACTAGCGGGCCCGGGGAGCTGTTTTTT
CASSLLGTSGPGELFF
>-|TRBJ2-2|18|many|TRBV5-1
TGCGCCAGCAGCTTAAAACCGGGACTTGAATATTTTTCCGGGGAGCTGTTTTTT
CASSLKPGLEYFSGELFF
>-|TRBJ2-3|14|few|TRBV5-1
TGCGCCAGCAGCTTGGAAATGAACACAGATACGCAGTATTTT
CASSLEMNTDTQYF
>-|TRBJ2-3|20|few|TRBV6-1
TGTGCCAGCAGTGAAGCTCCGCCCGGGGCCGCGTCGAGAAGCACAGATACGCAGTATTTT
CASSEAPPGAASRSTDTQYF
>TRBD1|TRBJ1-6|16|-|TRBV5-1
TGCGCCAGCAGCTCTGTAATGACAGGGGGGAATTCACCCCTCCACTTT
CASSSVMTGGNSPLHF
>-|TRBJ2-1|14|few|TRBV9
TGTGCCAGCAGCGGCATCCCCCCCTACAATGAGCAGTTCTTC
CASSGIPPYNEQFF
>-|TRBJ2-1|13|-|TRBV12-5
TGTGCTAGTGGTTTGGTAGTCCCTTATGAGCAGTTCTTC
CASGLVVPYEQFF
>-|TRBJ2-7|14|-|TRBV20-1
TGCAGTGCGCGGGGCCAAGGGGCCGAATACGAGCAGTACTTC
CSARGQGAEYEQYF
>-|TRBJ1-1|13|-|TRBV4-2
TGTGCCAGCAGGGGAAAGGGGTACACTGAAGCTTTCTTT
CASRGKGYTEAFF
>-|TRBJ2-7|12|few|TRBV20-1
TGCAGTGCTGGCCTAGTAGCCTACGAGCAGTACTTC
CSAGLVAYEQYF
>TRBD1|TRBJ1-6|16|-|TRBV5-5
TGTGCCAGCAGTCCTTTCCAGGGACAGGGAGCTTCACCCCTCCACTTT
CASSPFQGQGASPLHF
>-|TRBJ2-7|14|-|TRBV7-8
TGTGCCAGCAGCCCCCAGGACTCCCCGCTCGAGCAGTACTTC
CASSPQDSPLEQYF
>-|TRBJ2-5|15|-|TRBV5-5
TGTGCCAGCAGCTTCATTTGGGGGAACCAAGAGACCCAGTACTTC
CASSFIWGNQETQYF
>-|TRBJ2-1|15|many|TRBV5-1
TGCGCCAGCAGCTTGGATCCCCGCTCCTACAATGAGCAGTTCTTC
CASSLDPRSYNEQFF
>TRBD2|TRBJ2-3|18|few|TRBV20-1
TGCAGTGCTAGAGATCCGACAATACGAGCGGGAGATGGAGATACGCAGTATTTT
CSARDPTIRAGDGDTQYF
>TRBD1|TRBJ2-5|15|-|TRBV14
TGTGCCAGCAGCCAGTGGGACAGGGGCGAAGAGACCCAGTACTTC
CASSQWDRGEETQYF
>TRBD1|TRBJ2-3|15|many|TRBV6-5
TGTGCCAGCAGTTTCCGGGACAGGGTGGCAGATACGCAGTATTTT
CASSFRDRVADTQYF
>TRBD1|TRBJ2-7|15|few|TRBV12-3/TRBV12-4
TGTGCCAGCAGTTTGGGGGACAGGGCGCCCTACGAGCAGTACTTC
CASSLGDRAPYEQYF
>TRBD2|TRBJ2-2|16|many|TRBV7-8
TGTGCCAGCAGCTTAGCGAGCGGGGGGTTCACCGGGGAGCTGTTTTTT
CASSLASGGFTGELFF
>-|TRBJ2-7|14|-|TRBV9
TGTGCCAGCAGCGTAGAGGCAGACGCCTACGAGCAGTACTTC
CASSVEADAYEQYF
>TRBD2|TRBJ2-3|16|few|TRBV15
TGTGCCACCAGCAGACCGACTAGCGGGAGCCGGCTGCCGCAGTATTTT
CATSRPTSGSRLPQYF
>-|TRBJ2-2|14|many|TRBV29-1
TGCAGCGTTGTCACACAGGGGAACACCGGGGAGCTGTTTTTT
CSVVTQGNTGELFF
>TRBD1|TRBJ1-5|14|-|TRBV11-2
TGTGCCAGCAGCTTAGGAGGGGGCACTCAGCCCCAGCATTTT
CASSLGGGTQPQHF
>TRBD2|TRBJ2-5|15|few|TRBV7-9
TGTGCCAGCAGCCATACTAGCGGGAGAGGAGAGACCCAGTACTTC
CASSHTSGRGETQYF
>TRBD2|TRBJ2-1|11|few|TRBV6-1
TGTGCCAGCAGTGTAGCGGGTTGGCAGTTCTTC
CASSVAGWQFF
>-|TRBJ1-1|13|-|TRBV4-2
TGTGCCAGCAGCTTTTCGACGCTACTTGAAGCTTTCTTT
CASSFSTLLEAFF
>-|TRBJ2-1|13|many|TRBV29-1
TGCAGCGTTGAAGGAGGTAGCATTAATGAGCAGTTCTTC
CSVEGGSINEQFF
>TRBD1|TRBJ1-2|15|few|TRBV12-3/TRBV12-4
TGTGCCAGCAGTTTAGGGGGACAGGGGAGGAATGGCTACACCTTC
CASSLGGQGRNGYTF
>TRBD1|TRBJ2-7|15|many|TRBV29-1
TGCAGCGTTGAAGATCCCCAGGACAGGCCCTACGAGCAGTACTTC
CSVEDPQDRPYEQYF
>-|TRBJ1-2|15|few|TRBV27
TGTGCCAGCAGTTCGTTACAGCTGGCTAACTATGGCTACACCTTC
CASSSLQLANYGYTF
>-|TRBJ2-3|15|many|TRBV7-9
TGTGCCAGCAGCTCGGGGGCTTGGAGCACAGATACGCAGTATTTT
CASSSGAWSTDTQYF